The entry that follows covers one T cell receptor (beta chain) sequence. Its antigen is still unknown. As to time point: baseline, week 1 (first vaccination visit). Treatment specified: pre-vaccination baseline after standard-of-care therapy. Assay: immunoSEQ multiplex PCR; the TCRdb copy retains only in-frame clones and omits some. The sample has about 96,000 clones; about 80% are singletons. This record comes from a study of a mutant IDH1 vaccine in newly diagnosed glioma. General study results and limits: In 80% to 95% of patients, immune responses induced by the vaccine occurred.

Germline V gene lookup returns CDR1 SGHNT and CDR2 YYREEE (reference sequence). The CDR3 loop spans 15 amino acids. After removal of 4 bases from V and 6 bases from J, the junction contained 12 bases not matched to a gene. Specimen: PBMCs, collected from a glioma patient treated with radiotherapy, temozolomide or both. The TCR was taken from a man aged 40-49 years with glioma. The J gene is TRBJ1-2, the V gene TRBV5-4, with 7 bases aligning to TRBD1. CDR3 sequence (DNA): TGTGCCAGCAGCCCACAGCCTAATCAGGGGGATGGCTACACCTTC. It encodes CASSPQPNQGDGYTF.